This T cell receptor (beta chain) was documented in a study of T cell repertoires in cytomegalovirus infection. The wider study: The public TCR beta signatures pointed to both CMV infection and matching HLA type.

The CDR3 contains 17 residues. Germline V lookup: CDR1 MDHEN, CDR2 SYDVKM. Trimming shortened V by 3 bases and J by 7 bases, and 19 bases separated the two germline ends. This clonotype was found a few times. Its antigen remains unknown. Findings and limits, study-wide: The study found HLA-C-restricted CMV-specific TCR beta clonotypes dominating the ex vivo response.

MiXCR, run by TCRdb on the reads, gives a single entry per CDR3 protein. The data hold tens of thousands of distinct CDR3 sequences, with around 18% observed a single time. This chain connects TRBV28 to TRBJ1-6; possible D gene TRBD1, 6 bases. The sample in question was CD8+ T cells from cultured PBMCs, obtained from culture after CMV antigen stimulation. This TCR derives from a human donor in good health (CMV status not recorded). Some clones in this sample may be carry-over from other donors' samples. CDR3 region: CASSFFFSTGGNSPLHF. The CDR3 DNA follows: TGTGCCAGCAGTTTCTTCTTCTCGACAGGAGGCAATTCACCCCTCCACTTT.